These T cell receptor beta chains were read from a single sample in a study of blood T cell repertoires in COVID-19. Assay used: immunoSEQ multiplex PCR; TCRdb lists only in-frame clones, some missing. The sample has approximately 260,000 clones, about 80% seen once; the top ten hold roughly 8.6%. The sequenced sample consisted of peripheral blood. The source is a human donor in a cohort sampled during active COVID-19. The CDR3 runs from the conserved cysteine through the conserved F or W. The order of the fields is J gene, V gene, D gene, clone size, CDR3 DNA, CDR3 protein. D genes are given only for firm matches. Size is omitted from some rows. Given values are once, few, many or a class for expanded clones.

>TRBJ1-2|TRBV5-6|NA|NA
TGTGCCAGCAGCTGGGCGGTGACACAGGGAAACTATGGCTACACCTTC
CASSWAVTQGNYGYTF
>TRBJ1-1|TRBV4-2|NA|NA
TGTGCCAGCAGCCAGTCAATAAGAGGGCGCCGGGTCGAAGCTTTCTTT
CASSQSIRGRRVEAFF
>TRBJ1-4|TRBV7-9|TRBD1|NA
TGTGCCAGCAGCTTCCCGCAGGGGGCCAACGAAAAACTGTTTTTT
CASSFPQGANEKLFF
>TRBJ2-3|TRBV7-2|TRBD2|NA
TGTGCCAGCAGCGTCCGGGTTAGCGGGGGCTTGAGCACAGATACGCAGTATTTT
CASSVRVSGGLSTDTQYF
>TRBJ2-1|TRBV18|TRBD1|NA
TGTGCCAGCTCACCACGGGACAGGGACTACAATGAGCAGTTCTTC
CASSPRDRDYNEQFF
>TRBJ2-5|TRBV28|NA|NA
TGTGCCAGCAGTTTTTGGGAAGGGGTGACGGAGACCCAGTACTTC
CASSFWEGVTETQYF
>TRBJ1-5|TRBV10-3|NA|NA
TGTGCCATCAGTGAAGGGGGGGGCAATCAGCCCCAGCATTTT
CAISEGGGNQPQHF
>TRBJ2-3|TRBV6-2/TRBV6-3|TRBD2|NA
TGTGCCAGCAGCCCTCCCCCCCGTAGCGGGAATTCAGATACGCAGTATTTT
CASSPPPRSGNSDTQYF
>TRBJ1-3|TRBV21-1|NA|NA
TGTGCCAGCAGACCCCACCGCGCCACGAGGGAGGCTGGAAACACCATATATTTT
CASRPHRATREAGNTIYF
>TRBJ2-1|TRBV18|NA|once
TGTGCCAGCTCATTCCCGCCGGGCAGGGCAAACTACAATGAGCAGTTCTTC
CASSFPPGRANYNEQFF
>TRBJ2-1|TRBV7-6|TRBD2|NA
TGTGCCAGCAGCTTCGGGGGCGGGGGGGCCGGAGAGCAGTTCTTC
CASSFGGGGAGEQFF
>TRBJ2-7|TRBV10-2|TRBD1|NA
TGCGCCAGCAGTGGACAGGGATCCTCCTACGAGCAGTACTTC
CASSGQGSSYEQYF
>TRBJ2-1|TRBV19|TRBD2|NA
TGTGCCAGTAGTATAGGGGGGACTAGCATACCCAATGAGCAGTTCTTC
CASSIGGTSIPNEQFF
>TRBJ2-7|TRBV9|NA|NA
TGTGCCAGCAGCGTAGCGGGAACAGAGTACGAGCAGTACTTC
CASSVAGTEYEQYF
>TRBJ2-1|TRBV11-2|TRBD2|NA
TGTGCCAGCAGCTTAGATTTTCGACTAGCGGGAGTGTACAATGAGCAGTTCTTC
CASSLDFRLAGVYNEQFF
>TRBJ1-2|TRBV25-1|TRBD1|NA
TGTGCCAGCAGTGACCGGACAGGGAGTGTCTACACCTTC
CASSDRTGSVYTF
>TRBJ2-2|TRBV10-2|TRBD2|NA
TGCGCCACCTCGGGACTAGCGGGTCTGTGGGAGCTGTTTTTT
CATSGLAGLWELFF
>TRBJ2-2|TRBV3-1/TRBV3-2|NA|NA
TGTGCCAGCAGCCAAGAGCCCACAGTCCCCGGGGAGCTGTTTTTT
CASSQEPTVPGELFF
>TRBJ2-2|TRBV10-3|NA|NA
TGTGCCATCAGTGGTATGGCTAACACCGGGGAGCTGTTTTTT
CAISGMANTGELFF
>TRBJ1-1|TRBV6-2/TRBV6-3|NA|NA
TGTGCCAGCAGTTACTCACGGGGTAACACTGAAGCTTTCTTT
CASSYSRGNTEAFF
>TRBJ2-1|TRBV7-2|NA|NA
TGTGCCAGCAGCTTATGGGCGGGGGCTATTAACAATGAGCAGTTCTTC
CASSLWAGAINNEQFF
>TRBJ2-1|TRBV11-2|NA|NA
TGTGCCAGCAGCTTAGGCCGGTACAATGAGCAGTTCTTC
CASSLGRYNEQFF
>TRBJ2-1|TRBV29-1|TRBD2|NA
TGCAGCGTCGCCCACACGGGGGGCAATGAGCAGTTCTTC
CSVAHTGGNEQFF
>TRBJ1-1|TRBV7-2|NA|NA
TGTGCCAGCAGCCGCGGGGGGGCCTCTAACACTGAAGCTTTCTTT
CASSRGGASNTEAFF
>TRBJ2-3|TRBV9|TRBD2|once
TGTGCCAGCAGCGTTACGGGGGGGTCCACAGATACGCAGTATTTT
CASSVTGGSTDTQYF
>TRBJ2-3|TRBV6-2/TRBV6-3|NA|NA
TGTGCCAGCAGTTACAGGACATTAAGCACAGATACGCAGTATTTT
CASSYRTLSTDTQYF
>TRBJ1-2|TRBV6-5|TRBD1|NA
TGTGCCAGCAGTTACTCGGGACAGGGGCACTATGGCTACACCTTC
CASSYSGQGHYGYTF
>TRBJ2-1|TRBV18|TRBD2|NA
TGTGCCAGCTCACCAAGACTAGCGGGAGGTGGGAATGAGCAGTTCTTC
CASSPRLAGGGNEQFF
>TRBJ1-2|TRBV6-6|TRBD1|once
TGTGCCAGCAGAGACAGGGGGCGCCCCTATGGCTACACCTTC
CASRDRGRPYGYTF
>TRBJ2-5|TRBV5-1|NA|NA
TGCGCCAGCAGCGCCGGGACTCCGGTTGGGAAGACCCAGTACTTC
CASSAGTPVGKTQYF
>TRBJ1-1|TRBV6-4|TRBD1|NA
TGTGCCAGCAGGGAAAAGGGACAGTTGAACACTGAAGCTTTCTTT
CASREKGQLNTEAFF
>TRBJ1-5|TRBV27|NA|NA
TGTGCCAGCAGTTCGGCGGGGGGCCAGCCCCAGCATTTT
CASSSAGGQPQHF
>TRBJ1-2|TRBV28|TRBD1|NA
TGTGCCAGCAGTCCGGGACAGTACTATGGCTACACCTTC
CASSPGQYYGYTF
>TRBJ1-6|TRBV6-2/TRBV6-3|TRBD1|NA
TGTGCCAGCAGTTCGAGGACAGGGGAGGCCTATAATTCACCCCTCCACTTT
CASSSRTGEAYNSPLHF
>TRBJ2-1|TRBV5-4|TRBD2|NA
TGTGCCAGCAGCTTTTCATTAGCGGGACTAAATGAGCAGTTCTTC
CASSFSLAGLNEQFF